The rows below give T cell receptor beta chains drawn from one sample of a study of cytomegalovirus exposure and HLA in healthy donors. Profiling relied on immunoSEQ multiplex PCR, and the TCRdb table lists in-frame clones only, not all of them. The data show around 94,000 clones, more than 70% seen once. The sample comprised PBMCs. The origin of the receptors is a male donor in good health and CMV-seropositive. CDR3s include the opening cysteine and the closing phenylalanine or tryptophan. A D gene is named only where the DNA matches it firmly. Only part of the rows carry a size: once, few, many, or a class if the clone is expanded.

CDR3: CASSFPLQETQYF
DNA: TGTGCCAGCAGTTTCCCACTACAAGAGACCCAGTACTTC
D: -
J: TRBJ2-5
size: -
V: TRBV28

CDR3: CASSQASSSGANVLTF
DNA: TGTGCCAGCAGCCAAGCCTCCAGCTCTGGGGCCAACGTCCTGACTTTC
D: -
J: TRBJ2-6
size: few
V: TRBV4-2

CDR3: CASSLGRGTNYLFGELFF
DNA: TGCGCCAGCAGCTTGGGCCGAGGGACTAACTACCTTTTCGGGGAGCTGTTTTTT
D: TRBD2
J: TRBJ2-2
size: once
V: TRBV5-1

CDR3: CASRARDYGVGEQYF
DNA: TGTGCCAGCAGAGCGCGGGACTATGGGGTGGGCGAGCAGTACTTC
D: TRBD2
J: TRBJ2-7
size: -
V: TRBV6-1

CDR3: CASSQGASGSVTQYF
DNA: TGTGCCAGCAGCCAAGGGGCTAGCGGGAGTGTGACCCAGTACTTC
D: TRBD2
J: TRBJ2-5
size: -
V: TRBV9

CDR3: CASSLELLNTEAFF
DNA: TGTGCCAGCAGCTTAGAACTGCTGAACACTGAAGCTTTCTTT
D: -
J: TRBJ1-1
size: -
V: TRBV7-9

CDR3: CATSRQGRGLETQYF
DNA: TGTGCCACCAGCAGACAGGGTAGGGGATTAGAGACCCAGTACTTC
D: -
J: TRBJ2-5
size: -
V: TRBV15

CDR3: CASSVGYSGYNNEQFF
DNA: TGTGCCAGCAGCGTAGGTTACAGCGGTTACAACAATGAGCAGTTCTTC
D: -
J: TRBJ2-1
size: -
V: TRBV9

CDR3: CASSPGQGNYNEQFF
DNA: TGTGCCAGCTCACCGGGACAGGGTAACTACAATGAGCAGTTCTTC
D: TRBD1
J: TRBJ2-1
size: -
V: TRBV18

CDR3: CASSVPSRAAAGDTDTQYF
DNA: TGTGCCAGCAGCGTCCCCTCACGAGCCGCAGCGGGGGACACAGATACGCAGTATTTT
D: TRBD2
J: TRBJ2-3
size: -
V: TRBV7-8

CDR3: CASSPTGNYNSPLHF
DNA: TGTGCCAGCAGCCCGACAGGGAACTATAATTCACCCCTCCACTTT
D: TRBD1
J: TRBJ1-6
size: -
V: TRBV27

CDR3: CASSFRNEQFF
DNA: TGTGCCAGCAGTTTCCGCAATGAGCAGTTCTTC
D: -
J: TRBJ2-1
size: -
V: TRBV27

CDR3: CASSELGDTGELFF
DNA: TGTGCCAGCAGTGAATTAGGGGACACCGGGGAGCTGTTTTTT
D: -
J: TRBJ2-2
size: few
V: TRBV6-4

CDR3: CASSSAGRTGELFF
DNA: TGTGCCAGCAGTTCGGCAGGGCGCACCGGGGAGCTGTTTTTT
D: -
J: TRBJ2-2
size: -
V: TRBV28

CDR3: CASSLEPGVSYEQYF
DNA: TGCGCCAGCAGCTTGGAGCCAGGGGTATCTTACGAGCAGTACTTC
D: -
J: TRBJ2-7
size: -
V: TRBV5-1

CDR3: CASSPIRGFGYEQYF
DNA: TGTGCCAGCAGTCCAATAAGGGGGTTTGGGTACGAGCAGTACTTC
D: -
J: TRBJ2-7
size: -
V: TRBV28

CDR3: CASSADGIRLFF
DNA: TGTGCCAGCAGCGCAGACGGGATTAGACTGTTTTTT
D: -
J: TRBJ1-4
size: -
V: TRBV11-3

CDR3: CASSLRGRSADTQYF
DNA: TGTGCCAGCAGTTTACGAGGGCGAAGTGCAGATACGCAGTATTTT
D: -
J: TRBJ2-3
size: -
V: TRBV27

CDR3: CASSEGEGLVNEKLFF
DNA: TGTGCCAGCAGTGAAGGGGAAGGACTTGTTAATGAAAAACTGTTTTTT
D: -
J: TRBJ1-4
size: -
V: TRBV6-1

CDR3: CASSLRFGNEQFF
DNA: TGTGCCAGCAGCTTAAGGTTCGGGAATGAGCAGTTCTTC
D: -
J: TRBJ2-1
size: -
V: TRBV7-6

CDR3: CASSLFLSGPQHF
DNA: TGTGCCAGCAGTTTATTCCTGTCGGGGCCCCAGCATTTT
D: -
J: TRBJ1-5
size: -
V: TRBV27

CDR3: CASSSTRPGSRETQYF
DNA: TGTGCCAGCAGCTCGACTCGCCCGGGGTCCAGGGAGACCCAGTACTTC
D: -
J: TRBJ2-5
size: -
V: TRBV7-9

CDR3: CSGMGQGVSPDTQYF
DNA: TGCAGCGGGATGGGACAGGGTGTATCTCCAGATACGCAGTATTTT
D: TRBD1
J: TRBJ2-3
size: -
V: TRBV29-1

CDR3: CASSPGRGGYNEQFF
DNA: TGTGCCAGTAGCCCGGGGCGGGGCGGCTACAATGAGCAGTTCTTC
D: -
J: TRBJ2-1
size: -
V: TRBV19

CDR3: CASSLSTLTGAEQYF
DNA: TGTGCCAGCAGCTTGTCCACGCTGACAGGGGCCGAGCAGTACTTC
D: TRBD1
J: TRBJ2-7
size: -
V: TRBV5-5

CDR3: CASSIQGGFQYEQYF
DNA: TGCGCCAGCAGCATACAGGGGGGATTTCAGTACGAGCAGTACTTC
D: TRBD1
J: TRBJ2-7
size: once
V: TRBV5-1

CDR3: CASSIRSNGNYGYTF
DNA: TGTGCCAGTAGTATACGATCAAACGGTAACTATGGCTACACCTTC
D: -
J: TRBJ1-2
size: -
V: TRBV19

CDR3: CAGGQSRGTDTQYF
DNA: TGTGCCGGCGGACAGAGCCGCGGCACAGATACGCAGTATTTT
D: -
J: TRBJ2-3
size: -
V: TRBV6-6

CDR3: CASSLRTEGAFF
DNA: TGTGCCAGCAGTCTACGGACGGAGGGAGCTTTCTTT
D: -
J: TRBJ1-1
size: -
V: TRBV16

CDR3: CASSPAFGGDYEQYF
DNA: TGTGCCAGCTCACCAGCGTTTGGGGGCGACTACGAGCAGTACTTC
D: -
J: TRBJ2-7
size: -
V: TRBV18

CDR3: CASTRGGSETQYF
DNA: TGTGCCAGCACCCGAGGGGGCTCAGAGACCCAGTACTTC
D: TRBD1
J: TRBJ2-5
size: -
V: TRBV28

CDR3: CASEDTLAGTDTQYF
DNA: TGCGCCTCAGAGGACACACTAGCAGGCACAGATACGCAGTATTTT
D: -
J: TRBJ2-3
size: -
V: TRBV4-1

CDR3: CASSLFGLQQYF
DNA: TGTGCCAGCAGTTTATTCGGACTTCAGCAGTACTTC
D: -
J: TRBJ2-7
size: -
V: TRBV28

CDR3: CASSYVGGTEAFF
DNA: TGTGCCAGCAGTTACGTGGGCGGGACTGAAGCTTTCTTT
D: -
J: TRBJ1-1
size: -
V: TRBV6-6

CDR3: CASSDLHTQYF
DNA: TGTGCCAGTAGTGACTTGCATACGCAGTATTTT
D: -
J: TRBJ2-3
size: -
V: TRBV27

CDR3: CASSLRNTGVRGYTF
DNA: TGTGCCAGCAGCTTGCGCAATACAGGGGTGCGCGGCTACACCTTC
D: TRBD1
J: TRBJ1-2
size: -
V: TRBV5-4

CDR3: CASRLAGPNQETQYF
DNA: TGCGCCAGTAGACTAGCGGGACCGAACCAAGAGACCCAGTACTTC
D: TRBD2
J: TRBJ2-5
size: few
V: TRBV5-1

CDR3: CAWDLAIPGELFF
DNA: TGTGCCTGGGATCTTGCGATTCCCGGGGAGCTGTTTTTT
D: -
J: TRBJ2-2
size: -
V: TRBV30

CDR3: CASSGAGNIQYF
DNA: TGTGCCAGCTCAGGGGCGGGAAACATTCAGTACTTC
D: -
J: TRBJ2-4
size: -
V: TRBV9